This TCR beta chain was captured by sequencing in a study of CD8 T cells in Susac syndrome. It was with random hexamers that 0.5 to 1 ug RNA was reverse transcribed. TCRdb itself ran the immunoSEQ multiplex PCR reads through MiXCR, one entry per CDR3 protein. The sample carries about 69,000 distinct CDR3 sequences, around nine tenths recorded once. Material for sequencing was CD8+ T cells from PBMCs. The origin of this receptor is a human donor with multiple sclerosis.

The CDR3 DNA reads TGTGCCAGCTCAACAAGGGGGCAGGGTGAAAAACTGTTTTTT. Translated: CASSTRGQGEKLFF. V usage is TRBV18 and J usage is TRBJ1-4; 7 bases fit TRBD1. With 5 bases clipped from V and 7 bases from J, the junction kept 7 bases outside the gene matches. The CDR3 spans 14 residues. Germline V gives CDR1 KGHSH, CDR2 LQKENI.